These 18 T cell receptor beta chains came from one sample sequenced in a study of T-cell reconstitution after alpha-beta-depleted transplantation in children (dated by TCRdb to the mid-2010s). The library was generated by PCR. These reads were obtained on an Illumina HiSeq 2500. TCR library preparation used molecular barcoding, with unique molecular identifiers applied to normalize quantification of the TCRbeta repertoire. Using fastp at Q25 and MiXCR, TCRdb reprocessed the public reads and kept productive beta chains. Every distinct CDR3 protein forms one entry, paired with its most common genes and DNA. The sample yields 90,000 to 130,000 distinct CDR3 sequences; about 9.3% were counted once. The top ten clonotypes cover around 8.2% of the sample. The source was PBMCs from the stem cell graft donor, collected from the stem cell graft. The receptor set was obtained from a human donor who donated a stem cell graft to a child with acute lymphoblastic leukemia.

This clonotype counts as medium-sized. The V gene is TRBV10-3, the J gene TRBJ2-3; D call uncertain. The V gene's germline CDR1 is ENHRY and CDR2 SYGVKD. The V end lost 3 bases, the J end lost 4 bases, and 17 bases lay between the germline ends. CDR3 length: 16 amino acids. This CDR3 is CAISELQSLDPDTQYF. The CDR3 coding sequence is TGTGCCATCAGTGAACTACAGAGTCTGGACCCAGATACGCAGTATTTT.

This clonotype was counted at least ten times. The chain has TRBV20-1 and TRBJ2-1, with D maybe TRBD2 (5 bases). From germline, CDR1 is DFQATT and CDR2 SNEGSKA (reference sequence). The CDR3 runs to 12 residues. V was pared by 7 bases and J by 2 bases, with 9 bases between. The CDR3 sequence is CSVAPTYNEQFF. The CDR3 coding sequence is TGCAGTGTAGCGCCAACCTACAATGAGCAGTTCTTC.

This clonotype was seen ten or more times. The chain uses TRBV5-1 and TRBJ2-5, with 7 positions matching TRBD1. The CDR3 runs 15 residues. Trimming took 4 bases from V and 2 from J; bases not matched to a gene: 8. Looked up from germline, CDR1 is SGHRS and CDR2 is YFSETQ. The CDR3 spells CASSASGQQQETQYF. The CDR3 bases are TGCGCCAGCAGCGCGTCGGGACAGCAGCAAGAGACCCAGTACTTC.

This clonotype was detected many times. V usage is TRBV7-9 and J usage is TRBJ2-2; D uncertain. The CDR3 spans 16 residues. The germline V gene has CDR1 SEHNR and CDR2 FQNEAQ (reference sequence). V was cut by 5 bases and J by 2 bases, with 15 bases left in between. For the CDR3, the DNA is TGTGCCAGCAGCCCGGCTCACTATACTAACACCGGGGAGCTGTTTTTT. This codes for CASSPAHYTNTGELFF.

This clonotype was detected ten times or more. This chain connects TRBV29-1 to TRBJ2-7; the match to TRBD1 covers 7 bases. Germline V gene data show CDR1 as SQVTM and CDR2 as ANQGSEA. The CDR3 totals 14 residues. V gave up 4 bases and J gave up 3 bases; unmatched junction bases: 9. In DNA form, the CDR3 reads TGCAGCGTTGGTGGGACAGAGGGCTACTACGAGCAGTACTTC. Translation: CSVGGTEGYYEQYF.

Many counts were recorded for this clonotype. The chain couples TRBV12-3 or TRBV12-4 to TRBJ2-5; D might be TRBD1 (7 bases). This CDR3 region has 15 residues. V shed 3 bases and J shed 5 bases, with 16 bases lying between them. In nucleotides, the CDR3 is TGTGCCAGCAGTTTTTTGGGCAGGGGGGCTGAGACCCAGTACTTC. It translates to CASSFLGRGAETQYF.

Worth noting for this clonotype: A read error may explain this, as a much larger clone is one base away. This chain links TRBV6-4 with TRBJ2-2, with 10 bases fitting TRBD2. Trimming at V came to 8 bases and at J to 2 bases, leaving 17 bases not matched to a gene. Germline V lookup: CDR1 MRHNA, CDR2 SNTAGT. The CDR3 totals 19 residues. The CDR3 sequence: CASCSAGALAGANTGELFF. DNA for the CDR3: TGTGCCAGCTGTTCCGCCGGGGCCCTAGCGGGGGCTAACACCGGGGAGCTGTTTTTT.

This clonotype was observed at least ten times. The J gene is TRBJ2-5, the V gene TRBV12-3 or TRBV12-4, with 8 bases identical to TRBD2. V was pared by 4 bases and J by 5 bases, with 9 bases of the junction left unmatched. There are 15 residues in the CDR3. The CDR3 sequence: CASSSSGTRRETQYF. CDR3 sequence (DNA): TGTGCCAGCAGTTCCTCCGGGACTAGGAGGGAGACCCAGTACTTC.

This clonotype has just a few counts. The chain combines TRBV18 with TRBJ2-1, with D possibly being TRBD1 (5 bases). Germline V gives CDR1 KGHSH, CDR2 LQKENI. CDR3 length: 12 amino acids. The V and J ends lost 6 bases and 9 bases respectively, with 12 bases between them. In DNA, the CDR3 is TGTGCCAGCTCCCTGGACAAGCCTGAGCAGTTCTTC. Its translation: CASSLDKPEQFF.

This clonotype was observed many times. This chain connects TRBV20-1 to TRBJ1-5; 7 bases line up with TRBD1. This CDR3 contains 16 residues. The V and J ends lost 4 bases and 1 base, in that order; junction bases with no gene match: 10. Germline V gives CDR1 DFQATT, CDR2 SNEGSKA (reference sequence). The chain's CDR3 is CSATHHRGGSNQPQHF. In DNA form, the CDR3 reads TGCAGTGCTACCCATCACAGGGGTGGGAGCAATCAGCCCCAGCATTTT.

V is TRBV7-8 and J is TRBJ2-7, with 9 nucleotides matching TRBD1. CDR3 size: 13 residues. Germline CDR1 SGHVS, CDR2 FQNEAQ. V dropped 3 bases and J dropped 5; count of bases not matched to a gene: 2. The CDR3 region has the DNA TGTGCCAGCAGCTTGGACAGGGGACACGAGCAGTACTTC. Translated: CASSLDRGHEQYF.

This clonotype was picked up many times. The J gene is TRBJ1-1, the V gene TRBV5-1; D is possibly TRBD1 (6 bases). The V gene lost 7 bases and the J gene lost 6 bases, with 16 bases spanning the gap. The length of the CDR3 is 13 residues. Germline CDR1 is SGHRS and CDR2 is YFSETQ. The DNA for the CDR3 is TGCGCCAGCTACGGACAGCCGGGTTCTGAAGCTTTCTTT. Translation: CASYGQPGSEAFF. The whole variable domain, remainder taken from reference TRBV5-1 and TRBJ1-1, is KAGVTQTPRYLIKTRGQQVTLSCSPISGHRSVSWYQQTPGQGLQFLFEYFSETQRNKGNFPGRFSGRQFSNSRSEMNVSTLELGDSALYLCASYGQPGSEAFFGQGTRLTVV.

Of note for this clonotype: A read error may be the cause here, since a much bigger clone is one base away. The genes are TRBV20-1 and TRBJ1-5; 7 bases align to TRBD1. V lost 7 bases to trimming and J lost 3 bases; unmatched junction nucleotides: 9. The CDR3 covers 14 residues. Looked up from germline, CDR1 is DFQATT and CDR2 is SNEGSKA (reference sequence). The CDR3 nucleotides read TGCAGTGGTCGAGACAGGGCAAACAATCAGCCCCAGCATTTT. Translating gives CSGRDRANNQPQHF.

The sample holds many counts of this clonotype. The chain combines TRBV27 with TRBJ2-5, with 7 positions matching TRBD1. Germline values: CDR1 MNHEY, CDR2 SMNVEV (reference sequence). The CDR3 extends over 18 amino acids. Germline trimming cut 1 base from V and 3 bases from J; bases unmatched to any gene: 14. The CDR3 spells CASSLYLRARGGKETQYF. Here the CDR3 DNA reads TGTGCCAGCAGTTTATACCTAAGGGCGCGAGGGGGCAAAGAGACCCAGTACTTC.

This clonotype has just one count. This chain joins TRBV30 and TRBJ2-5; D remains unclear. The CDR3 runs 13 residues. Between the trimmed V and J ends, which lost 3 bases and 1 base, there was a span of 9 bases. The V gene's germline CDR1 is GTSNPN and CDR2 SVGIG (reference sequence). The CDR3 region is CAWSRRPQETQYF. For the CDR3, the DNA is TGTGCCTGGAGCCGGAGACCCCAAGAGACCCAGTACTTC. The whole variable domain, filled in from reference TRBV30 and TRBJ2-5, reads SQTIHQWPATLVQPVGSPLSLECTVEGTSNPNLYWYRQAAGRGLQLLFYSVGIGQISSEVPQNLSASRPQDRQFILSSKKLLLSDSGFYLCAWSRRPQETQYFGPGTRLLVL.

This clonotype has a count of ten or more. V and J are TRBV12-3 or TRBV12-4 and TRBJ2-3; 8 nucleotides agree with TRBD2. The ends lost 6 bases at V and 1 base at J; junction bases unmatched: 6. This CDR3 is 15 amino acids long. The CDR3 region has the DNA TGTGCCAGCAGGTCGACTAGCGACCGCACAGATACGCAGTATTTT. This encodes CASRSTSDRTDTQYF.

This clonotype showed up just a few times. The chain recombines TRBV7-9 with TRBJ2-1, with 8 positions matching TRBD1. Germline lookup yields CDR1 SEHNR and CDR2 FQNEAQ (reference sequence). The CDR3 loop spans 15 amino acids. Trimming took 6 bases from V and 7 from J; bases not matched to a gene: 11. The CDR3 reads CASRPRQGAGNEQFF. The CDR3 nucleotides read TGTGCCAGCAGACCCAGGCAGGGGGCTGGAAATGAGCAGTTCTTC.

The chain has TRBV4-2 and TRBJ2-3; D is possibly TRBD2 (6 bases). The length of the CDR3 is 18 residues. The germline gives CDR1 LGHNA, CDR2 YNFKEQ. V dropped 4 bases and J dropped 0 bases, with 20 bases sitting between them. The DNA of the CDR3 is TGTGCCAGCAGCCGCGACCCCGGAGGGGCGACTAGCACAGATACGCAGTATTTT. Translated, it gives CASSRDPGGATSTDTQYF.